The present entry profiles one T cell receptor (beta chain) with its context. Trimming shortened V by 6 bases and J by 4 bases, and 7 bases separated the two germline ends. The germline V gene has CDR1 MNHEY and CDR2 SVGEGT. The CDR3 runs to 12 residues. The record originates from a study of blood T cell repertoires in COVID-19. Study-wide context: The United States, Italy and Spain provided the acute and convalescent COVID-19 samples. PBMCs, B-cell-depleted T cells, or T cells were the source of the cDNA or gDNA that made up the material.

Per the original methods: Reference gene primers were amplified, and this amplification served to estimate nucleated cell counts. This table comes from immunoSEQ multiplex PCR, and its TCRdb copy is limited to in-frame clones, with some not included. The V and J calls and clone size come from that table; D and trimming were worked out from the DNA. The sample contains under 200,000 clones, roughly 83% of which appear only once. The receptor was isolated from an older woman with acute or convalescent COVID-19. The V call is TRBV6-2 or TRBV6-3, the J call TRBJ2-1; D unresolved. Source material: peripheral blood. CDR3 protein: CASSRGYNEQFF. The CDR3 DNA is TGTGCCAGCAGCCGAGGATACAATGAGCAGTTCTTC.